These T cell receptor beta chains were read from a single sample in a study of PD-1 blockade in classical Hodgkin lymphoma. The data were produced by immunoSEQ multiplex PCR, yet TCRdb's version contains in-frame clones alone and is incomplete. The sample holds about 93,000 clones, 80% to 95% seen once. The specimen comprised peripheral blood mononuclear cells (PBMCs), sampled before the second cycle of nivolumab. The receptor set was obtained from a human donor with classical Hodgkin lymphoma. Each CDR3 is given with its conserved first and last residue. Fields, in order: V gene, J gene, D gene, clone size, CDR3 DNA, CDR3 protein. D genes are given only for firm matches. Clone size is given for some rows only: seen once, a few or many times, or a class if the clone is expanded.

>TRBV5-1|TRBJ2-1|.|.
TGCGCCAGCAGCGACACCGGGACCTCCTACAATGAGCAGTTCTTC
CASSDTGTSYNEQFF
>TRBV19|TRBJ2-1|TRBD2|.
TGTGCCAGTGGAGAAGCGGGAGGAAGGAATGAGCAGTTCTTC
CASGEAGGRNEQFF
>TRBV2|TRBJ2-5|TRBD1|once
TGTGCCAGCAGTTGGGACAGGGCTACGAAGACCCAGTACTTC
CASSWDRATKTQYF
>TRBV19|TRBJ1-3|.|.
TGTGCCAGTAGTGTGACGGTCAGCTCTGGAAACACCATATATTTT
CASSVTVSSGNTIYF
>TRBV11-1|TRBJ2-7|TRBD2|.
TGTGCCACTGGTGGCGGGAGTCTCTACGAGCAGTACTTC
CATGGGSLYEQYF
>TRBV9|TRBJ2-7|TRBD1|.
TGTGCCAGCAACGTTGGGACAGGCAACTACGAGCAGTACTTC
CASNVGTGNYEQYF
>TRBV27|TRBJ2-1|TRBD1|.
TGTGCCAGCAGAAGGGGGCAGACTGGTGAGCAGTTCTTC
CASRRGQTGEQFF
>TRBV30|TRBJ2-1|.|once
TGTGCCTGGAGCTTGGGGGGAGCTTCCTACAATGAGCAGTTCTTC
CAWSLGGASYNEQFF
>TRBV10-2|TRBJ2-1|TRBD1|.
TGCGCCAGCGGGCCGGGACAGTTCAATGAGCAGTTCTTC
CASGPGQFNEQFF
>TRBV28|TRBJ1-3|.|.
TGTGCCAGCATAGCATCTGGAAACACCATATATTTT
CASIASGNTIYF